One and the same sample provided the 20 T cell receptor beta chains below, sequenced in a study of CD8 T cells in Susac syndrome. Roughly 0.45 to 1 ug RNA was reverse transcribed with random hexamers. TCRdb itself ran the immunoSEQ multiplex PCR reads through MiXCR, one entry per CDR3 protein. The sample has about 190,000 distinct CDR3 sequences; about 94% are singletons. Sequencing used CD4+ T cells from PBMCs. The receptors come from a human donor with Susac syndrome.

This chain uses TRBV20-1 with TRBJ1-2; tentative D call: TRBD1 (5 bases). Trimming took off 5 bases at V and 8 bases at J, with 21 bases between the two ends. Looked up from germline, CDR1 is DFQATT and CDR2 is SNEGSKA (reference sequence). The CDR3 covers 14 residues. The chain's CDR3 is CSADHGGAGSGYTF. Here the CDR3 DNA reads TGCAGTGCTGACCATGGAGGGGCTGGTTCCGGCTACACCTTC.

The chain carries TRBV30 and TRBJ2-5; D might be TRBD2 (6 bases). The CDR3 is 15 residues long. V was trimmed by 0 bases and J by 2 bases, leaving 13 bases between them. Germline loops: CDR1 GTSNPN, CDR2 SVGIG (reference sequence). Here the CDR3 reads CAWSVQTSSQETQYF. For the CDR3, the DNA is TGTGCCTGGAGTGTGCAGACTAGTTCACAAGAGACCCAGTACTTC.

The V call is TRBV19, the J call TRBJ1-1; D not certain. This CDR3 spans 12 amino acids. The V end was cut by 8 bases, the J end by 1 base, with 8 bases between. In germline, CDR1 is LNHDA, CDR2 SQIVND (reference sequence). CDR3 in amino acids: CASSNRNTEAFF. The CDR3 coding sequence is TGTGCCAGTTCGAACAGGAACACTGAAGCTTTCTTT.

The chain recombines TRBV6-6 with TRBJ1-2, with D uncertain. In germline, CDR1 is MNHNY, CDR2 SVGAGI (reference sequence). The CDR3 consists of 11 residues. V shed 5 bases and J shed 9 bases, with 10 bases lying between them. CDR3 sequence (DNA): TGTGCCAGCAGTCCCCTCGGGAGCTACACCTTC. Protein: CASSPLGSYTF.

The chain joins TRBV20-1 to TRBJ2-3; D possibly corresponds to TRBD1 (6 bases). This CDR3 is 15 amino acids long. Between the trimmed V and J ends, which lost 5 bases and 1 base, there was a span of 16 bases. In germline, CDR1 is DFQATT, CDR2 SNEGSKA (reference sequence). CDR3 loop: CSAPSPWGRTDTQYF. DNA for the CDR3: TGCAGTGCTCCCTCCCCGTGGGGGCGCACAGATACGCAGTATTTT.

The CDR3 sequence is CASSVDDEANQPQHF. The DNA for the CDR3 is TGTGCCAGCAGCGTAGATGATGAGGCCAATCAGCCCCAGCATTTT. The chain has TRBV9 and TRBJ1-5, with unresolved D. The germline gives CDR1 SGDLS, CDR2 YYNGEE. The CDR3 extends over 15 amino acids. V dropped 0 bases and J dropped 3 bases, with 10 bases sitting between them. The entire variable domain, with the rest obtained from reference TRBV9 and TRBJ1-5, is as follows: DSGVTQTPKHLITATGQRVTLRCSPRSGDLSVYWYQQSLDQGLQFLIQYYNGEERAKGNILERFSAQQFPDLHSELNLSSLELGDSALYFCASSVDDEANQPQHFGDGTRLSIL.

V gene TRBV29-1 combines with J gene TRBJ1-1; 9 positions agree with TRBD1. This CDR3 has 12 residues. Germline trimming cut 4 bases from V and 7 bases from J; bases unmatched to any gene: 4. Germline V CDR1 and CDR2: SQVTM, ANQGSEA. CDR3 coding DNA: TGCAGCGTTGGGGGACAGGGTGGTGAAGCTTTCTTT. Residues: CSVGGQGGEAFF.

The chain has TRBV6-5 and TRBJ2-1, with a possible D match to TRBD1 (5 bases). V was cut by 2 bases and J by 8 bases, with 13 bases left in between. Germline V gene sequence: CDR1 MNHEY, CDR2 SVGAGI. There are 14 residues in the CDR3. The CDR3 DNA reads as TGTGCCAGCAGTTACGTACAGGCCAGGGATGAGCAGTTCTTC. Translation: CASSYVQARDEQFF.

V gene TRBV7-2 combines with J gene TRBJ2-3; D ambiguous. The germline CDR1 and CDR2 sequences are SGHTA and FQGNSA. CDR3 length: 14 residues. The germline V and J ends were trimmed by 1 base and 0 bases, with 5 bases remaining between them. The DNA for the CDR3 is TGTGCCAGCAGCTTAGAAGCCAGCACAGATACGCAGTATTTT. Amino acid sequence: CASSLEASTDTQYF.

The chain carries TRBV30 and TRBJ2-5, with 8 bases that match TRBD2. V gave up 5 bases and J gave up 5 bases; unmatched junction bases: 7. Germline values: CDR1 GTSNPN, CDR2 SVGIG (reference sequence). The CDR3 spans 13 residues. The CDR3 DNA reads as TGTGCCTGGCAAACGGGGGGGCAGGAGACCCAGTACTTC. This translates into CAWQTGGQETQYF.

The chain recombines TRBV9 with TRBJ2-1; D unclear. The V and J ends lost 4 bases and 4 bases respectively, with 15 bases between them. Germline V gene data show CDR1 as SGDLS and CDR2 as YYNGEE. The CDR3 totals 15 residues. The CDR3 DNA is TGTGCCAGCAGCCCCCTCCCCGGCCTGTACAATGAGCAGTTCTTC. Translated, it gives CASSPLPGLYNEQFF. Based on the CDR3 plus reference TRBV9 and TRBJ2-1, the full variable domain is DSGVTQTPKHLITATGQRVTLRCSPRSGDLSVYWYQQSLDQGLQFLIQYYNGEERAKGNILERFSAQQFPDLHSELNLSSLELGDSALYFCASSPLPGLYNEQFFGPGTRLTVL.

This chain connects TRBV15 to TRBJ1-2; D unclear. Trimming left V 1 base short and J 7 bases short, with 13 bases between. The CDR3 is 14 amino acids. Germline values: CDR1 LNHNV, CDR2 YYDKDF (reference sequence). CDR3 region: CATSRVGNLPGYTF. The CDR3 region has the DNA TGTGCCACCAGCAGAGTCGGTAATCTTCCTGGCTACACCTTC.

This chain joins TRBV20-1 and TRBJ2-1; TRBD2 aligns across 9 bases. V was pared by 1 base and J by 9 bases, with 4 bases of the junction left unmatched. CDR1 is DFQATT, CDR2 SNEGSKA, per germline (reference sequence). The CDR3 loop spans 13 amino acids. Written as DNA, the CDR3 is TGCAGTGCTAGAGGCGGGGGGGCATTTGAGCAGTTCTTC. Translated, it gives CSARGGGAFEQFF.

The J gene is TRBJ1-5, the V gene TRBV6-6; 8 bases match TRBD1. CDR1 and CDR2 from the germline V gene are MNHNY and SVGAGI (reference sequence). Unmatched junction bases numbered 9, after V lost 6 bases and J lost 2 bases. This CDR3 has 16 amino acids. The CDR3 DNA is TGTGCCAGCAGAAACGGACAGGGCGGAGGCAATCAGCCCCAGCATTTT. Its translation: CASRNGQGGGNQPQHF.

The chain combines TRBV29-1 with TRBJ1-1; D remains ambiguous. Germline-derived CDR1 and CDR2 are SQVTM and ANQGSEA. This CDR3 has 14 residues. Trimming shortened V by 7 bases and J by 0 bases, and 15 bases separated the two germline ends. The CDR3 nucleotides are TGCAGCGCAATTCGGCCGTACTTGAACACTGAAGCTTTCTTT. It specifies CSAIRPYLNTEAFF.

The CDR3 protein is CASSHDPGTQRGSEQFF. CDR3 sequence (DNA): TGCGCCAGCAGCCATGATCCCGGGACCCAGAGGGGTAGTGAGCAGTTCTTC. This sequence joins TRBV4-1 and TRBJ2-1; either TRBD1 or TRBD2 may fit D (5 bases each). The length of the CDR3 is 17 residues. The V gene's germline CDR1 is MGHRA and CDR2 YSYEKL. Trimming cost V 3 bases and J 9 bases, with 24 bases left between them.

CDR3 protein: CSVPGTGAGNTIYF. The CDR3 region has the DNA TGCAGCGTTCCCGGGACAGGGGCTGGAAACACCATATATTTT. The J gene is TRBJ1-3, the V gene TRBV29-1; 10 positions match TRBD1. From germline, CDR1 is SQVTM and CDR2 ANQGSEA. The V segment lost 5 bases and the J segment 2 bases; nucleotides outside the gene matches: 3. CDR3 length equals 14 residues.

CDR3 loop: CASSVEQMNTEAFF. Here the CDR3 DNA reads TGTGCCAGCAGCGTAGAACAGATGAACACTGAAGCTTTCTTT. This chain connects TRBV9 to TRBJ1-1; D unclear. Per the germline V gene, CDR1 is SGDLS and CDR2 is YYNGEE. The CDR3 totals 14 residues. Trimming removed 0 bases at V and 0 bases at J, with 6 bases between. Full variable domain (outside the CDR3, taken from reference TRBV9 and TRBJ1-1): DSGVTQTPKHLITATGQRVTLRCSPRSGDLSVYWYQQSLDQGLQFLIQYYNGEERAKGNILERFSAQQFPDLHSELNLSSLELGDSALYFCASSVEQMNTEAFFGQGTRLTVV.

The gene calls are TRBV7-9 and TRBJ2-7; D remains unclear. The CDR3 totals 14 residues. Germline loops: CDR1 SEHNR, CDR2 FQNEAQ (reference sequence). The V gene lost 3 bases and the J gene lost 0 bases, with 9 bases spanning the gap. This CDR3 reads CASSFGFTSYEQYF. The CDR3 bases are TGTGCCAGCAGCTTTGGGTTTACCTCCTACGAGCAGTACTTC.

V and J are TRBV19 and TRBJ1-4; a weak D match, TRBD1 (5 bases). Between the trimmed V and J ends, which lost 4 bases and 6 bases, there was a span of 12 bases. Germline V CDR1 and CDR2: LNHDA, SQIVND (reference sequence). The CDR3 spans 14 residues. The CDR3 nucleotides read TGTGCCAGTAGTACAGGACAAGGCGATGAAAAACTGTTTTTT. Amino acid sequence: CASSTGQGDEKLFF.